Listed below are T cell receptor beta chains from one sample, sequenced in a study of glioma-infiltrating T cells. In TCRdb, the multiplex PCR reads were re-called with MiXCR into one record per CDR3 protein. The sample contains 300,000 to 450,000 distinct CDR3 sequences, about 40% of which appear only once. Sample: glioma tissue, nonneoplastic brain tissue, or PBMCs (not recorded which). The receptors here all came from a human donor with low-grade glioma or glioblastoma, undergoing nonglioma brain surgery, or in good health (not recorded which). Both conserved end residues are part of each CDR3. D genes are given only for firm matches. Not every row has a clone size; where given, it reads once, few, many or a size class.

V: TRBV20-1
size: few
J: TRBJ2-7
D: .
DNA: TGCAGTGCTGTAACCGGGACGGGGGCCTACGAGCAGTACTTC
CDR3: CSAVTGTGAYEQYF

V: TRBV4-2
size: many
J: TRBJ1-1
D: .
DNA: TGTGCCAGCAGCCAAGGGAGGGGACTCGCCGAAGCTTTCTTT
CDR3: CASSQGRGLAEAFF

V: TRBV20-1
size: few
J: TRBJ2-7
D: TRBD2
DNA: TGCAGTGCTAGAGAAAACCCATGGACTAGCGGCATCTCCTACGAGCAGTACTTC
CDR3: CSARENPWTSGISYEQYF

V: TRBV9
size: .
J: TRBJ2-3
D: .
DNA: TGTGCCAGCAGCGTAGTTGACCTAACAGATACGCAGTATTTT
CDR3: CASSVVDLTDTQYF

V: TRBV6-1
size: many
J: TRBJ2-1
D: .
DNA: TGTGCCAGCAGTGCCGTTTATGAGCAGTTCTTC
CDR3: CASSAVYEQFF

V: TRBV4-1
size: .
J: TRBJ2-7
D: .
DNA: TGCGCCAGCAGCCAAGCTAAGGGTTACGAGCAGTACTTC
CDR3: CASSQAKGYEQYF

V: TRBV25-1
size: .
J: TRBJ1-3
D: .
DNA: TGTGCCAGCGCCTCAGGGGTCGGAAACACCATATATTTT
CDR3: CASASGVGNTIYF

V: TRBV15
size: few
J: TRBJ2-7
D: .
DNA: TGTGCCACCAGCAGAGCGGGGGTTCTGGACGAGCAGTACTTC
CDR3: CATSRAGVLDEQYF

V: TRBV6-2/TRBV6-3
size: .
J: TRBJ2-1
D: .
DNA: TGTGCCAGCAGTTACCCGAGAACGAGCAAGCAGTTCTTC
CDR3: CASSYPRTSKQFF

V: TRBV29-1
size: few
J: TRBJ1-1
D: .
DNA: TGCAGCGTTGGACGGTGGAACACTGAAGCTTTCTTT
CDR3: CSVGRWNTEAFF

V: TRBV28
size: .
J: TRBJ1-5
D: .
DNA: TGTGCCAGCAGTTCCCGGATTCGCTCAGGTCTCCACAGGAGGCAGCCCCATCATTTT
CDR3: CASSSRIRSGLHRRQPHHF

V: TRBV24-1
size: .
J: TRBJ2-3
D: .
DNA: TGTGCCACCAGTGATTACGGTTATGCGCAGTATTTT
CDR3: CATSDYGYAQYF

V: TRBV25-1
size: few
J: TRBJ2-5
D: .
DNA: TGTGCCAGCAGTGACACCCCCTACGGAGAGACCCAGTACTTC
CDR3: CASSDTPYGETQYF

V: TRBV28
size: .
J: TRBJ1-1
D: .
DNA: TGTGACAGAAGTTTCAATGAGAGAAGCACTGAAGCTTTCTTT
CDR3: CDRSFNERSTEAFF

V: TRBV7-2
size: .
J: TRBJ2-1
D: TRBD1
DNA: TGTGCCAGCAGCTCTCAGGGGGACAGTCTCTTTGAGCAGTTCTTC
CDR3: CASSSQGDSLFEQFF

V: TRBV10-2
size: .
J: TRBJ2-7
D: TRBD2
DNA: TGTGCCACCACCCAACTAGCGGGGGCCTACGAGCAGTACTTC
CDR3: CATTQLAGAYEQYF

V: TRBV6-1
size: many
J: TRBJ1-5
D: TRBD1
DNA: TGTGCCAGCAGTGAAGCGTACAGGGGGAATCAGCCCCAGCATTTT
CDR3: CASSEAYRGNQPQHF

V: TRBV4-1
size: few
J: TRBJ2-7
D: .
DNA: TGCGCCAGCAGCCAGCTCGGACCCCTATCCGAGCAGTACTTC
CDR3: CASSQLGPLSEQYF

V: TRBV20-1
size: many
J: TRBJ1-1
D: .
DNA: TGCAGTGCTTACATGAACACTGAAGCTTTCTTT
CDR3: CSAYMNTEAFF

V: TRBV27
size: many
J: TRBJ2-7
D: .
DNA: TGTGCCAGCAGTCTGATTCCGGGCACCCATCGCGAGCAGTACTTC
CDR3: CASSLIPGTHREQYF

V: TRBV6-2/TRBV6-3
size: many
J: TRBJ1-5
D: .
DNA: TGTGCCAGCAGTTGGCGCACCACAGGGAATCAGCCCCAGCATTTT
CDR3: CASSWRTTGNQPQHF

V: TRBV6-2/TRBV6-3
size: few
J: TRBJ2-7
D: .
DNA: TGTGCCAGCAGTCCCGGGGAGGAGGTCTTCGAGCAGTACTTC
CDR3: CASSPGEEVFEQYF

V: TRBV15
size: .
J: TRBJ2-5
D: .
DNA: TGTGCCACCGGCAAAGGAGGGGCATACCAAGAGACCCGGTACTTC
CDR3: CATGKGGAYQETRYF

V: TRBV2
size: .
J: TRBJ2-5
D: TRBD1
DNA: TGTGCCAGCAGTGGTGGTTGGGACAGGCCAGAGACCCAGTACTTC
CDR3: CASSGGWDRPETQYF

V: TRBV20-1
size: .
J: TRBJ1-2
D: .
DNA: TGCAGTGCTACCGGGACTACCATCAATGGCTACACCTTC
CDR3: CSATGTTINGYTF

V: TRBV7-8
size: .
J: TRBJ2-7
D: TRBD2
DNA: TGTGCCAGCAGACAATATGGACTAGCGGATGAGCAGTACTTC
CDR3: CASRQYGLADEQYF

V: TRBV20-1
size: .
J: TRBJ2-3
D: TRBD2
DNA: TGCAGTGCTAGACTAGCGGGGGTCCAAGATACGCAGTATTTT
CDR3: CSARLAGVQDTQYF

V: TRBV7-7
size: .
J: TRBJ2-1
D: TRBD2
DNA: TGTGCTAGCAGCCGGGACTACAACTACAATGAGCAGTCCTTC
CDR3: CASSRDYNYNEQSF

V: TRBV2
size: once
J: TRBJ2-1
D: TRBD2
DNA: TGTGCCAGCAGTGACGTTAGCGGGAACAATGAGCAGTTCTTC
CDR3: CASSDVSGNNEQFF

V: TRBV24-1
size: .
J: TRBJ2-2
D: TRBD1
DNA: TGTGCCACCAGTGACTCGGGACAGGGGGTCACCGGGGAGCTGTTTTTT
CDR3: CATSDSGQGVTGELFF

V: TRBV7-6
size: .
J: TRBJ2-1
D: TRBD1
DNA: TGTGCCAGCAGCTTGCCCCCGGGACAGTCGGATGAGCAGTTCTTC
CDR3: CASSLPPGQSDEQFF

V: TRBV6-2/TRBV6-3
size: many
J: TRBJ2-3
D: .
DNA: TGTGCCAGCAGTTACGCTCTGGTACACACAGATACGCAGTATTTT
CDR3: CASSYALVHTDTQYF

V: TRBV6-4
size: .
J: TRBJ1-1
D: .
DNA: TGTGCCGGCAGCCCTCAGGGGACCATGAACACTAAAGCTTTCTTT
CDR3: CAGSPQGTMNTKAFF

V: TRBV28
size: many
J: TRBJ1-2
D: TRBD1
DNA: TGTGCCAGCAGTTTATTTCTCGGGACAGACACCTTC
CDR3: CASSLFLGTDTF

V: TRBV7-9
size: .
J: TRBJ1-1
D: .
DNA: TGTGCCAGCAGCTTCTCTCGACAGGCTGAAGCTTTCTTT
CDR3: CASSFSRQAEAFF

V: TRBV2
size: .
J: TRBJ1-1
D: .
DNA: TGTGCCAGCGGAACCAAGATCGGGACCGCGTGGACTGAAGCTTTCTTT
CDR3: CASGTKIGTAWTEAFF

V: TRBV28
size: many
J: TRBJ1-5
D: .
DNA: TGTGCCAGCAGTTTATTGGGTACGGGCAATCAGCCCCAGCATTTT
CDR3: CASSLLGTGNQPQHF

V: TRBV6-6
size: .
J: TRBJ1-2
D: .
DNA: TGTGCCAGCAGTGCCTGGCTCAATTCGGGCTACACCTTC
CDR3: CASSAWLNSGYTF

V: TRBV7-2
size: few
J: TRBJ2-1
D: .
DNA: TGTGCCAGCAGCTTAGCCCCCTCCTACAATGAGCAGTTCTTC
CDR3: CASSLAPSYNEQFF

V: TRBV27
size: .
J: TRBJ2-7
D: TRBD1
DNA: TGTGCCAGCAGCCCCGGTACAGGGGGCTGGTACGAGCAGTACTTC
CDR3: CASSPGTGGWYEQYF

V: TRBV29-1
size: .
J: TRBJ2-3
D: TRBD1
DNA: TGCAGCGTTGGTGGGGACAGGAGCCTTCCCTACTCCACAGATACGCAGTATTTT
CDR3: CSVGGDRSLPYSTDTQYF

V: TRBV6-4
size: .
J: TRBJ2-3
D: .
DNA: TGTGCCAGCAGCCCCGACCCGGAGGTCGCCACAGATACGCAGTATTTT
CDR3: CASSPDPEVATDTQYF

V: TRBV12-3/TRBV12-4
size: .
J: TRBJ2-7
D: TRBD1
DNA: TGTGCCACCAAAACCGACAGGGACTACGAGCAGTACTTC
CDR3: CATKTDRDYEQYF

V: TRBV20-1
size: .
J: TRBJ1-5
D: .
DNA: TGCAGTGCTTCGACAGGCGATAGCAATCAGCCCCAGCATTTT
CDR3: CSASTGDSNQPQHF

V: TRBV19
size: .
J: TRBJ1-5
D: .
DNA: TGTGCCAGTAGTCCCGGACTGCGGCGGCAGCCCCAGCATTTT
CDR3: CASSPGLRRQPQHF

V: TRBV2
size: .
J: TRBJ2-1
D: .
DNA: TGTGCCAGCAGTGAAGACCGAGTGTATGAGCAGTTCTTC
CDR3: CASSEDRVYEQFF

V: TRBV20-1
size: many
J: TRBJ1-1
D: TRBD1
DNA: TGCAGTGCTTCGACAGGGGAGGGCACTGAAGCTTTCTTT
CDR3: CSASTGEGTEAFF

V: TRBV20-1
size: .
J: TRBJ2-1
D: .
DNA: TGCAGTGCCCCTAGGGTCCCCGACGGAAGCGGTGAGCAGTTCTTC
CDR3: CSAPRVPDGSGEQFF

V: TRBV29-1
size: .
J: TRBJ1-1
D: .
DNA: TGCAGCGTTCGGAAGGGGGGGCAATTAACGGCGACTGAAGCTTTCTTT
CDR3: CSVRKGGQLTATEAFF

V: TRBV25-1
size: few
J: TRBJ2-7
D: TRBD2
DNA: TGTGCCAGCAGACCCCGGCAGCGGGAGAGTATCGAGCAGTACTTC
CDR3: CASRPRQRESIEQYF

V: TRBV20-1
size: .
J: TRBJ2-3
D: .
DNA: TGCAGTGCTAGGGAGTCTTTGGGAGATACGCAGTATTTT
CDR3: CSARESLGDTQYF

V: TRBV7-2
size: few
J: TRBJ2-7
D: .
DNA: TGTGCCAGCAGCTTCTCCCTCCGGGAAAGCTCCTACGAGCAGTACTTC
CDR3: CASSFSLRESSYEQYF

V: TRBV27
size: few
J: TRBJ2-6
D: .
DNA: TGTGCCAGCAGGACCGATCCGGGGGCCAACGTCCTGACTTTC
CDR3: CASRTDPGANVLTF

V: TRBV7-2
size: few
J: TRBJ2-2
D: TRBD2
DNA: TGTGCCAGCAGCCCGCTTGGCGGGAGGGGCGGGGAGCTGTTTTTT
CDR3: CASSPLGGRGGELFF

V: TRBV7-9
size: once
J: TRBJ2-1
D: TRBD2
DNA: TGTGCCAGCAGCTCTAGCGGGAGAGACTCCCTATACAATAAGCAGTTCTTC
CDR3: CASSSSGRDSLYNKQFF

V: TRBV6-1
size: many
J: TRBJ2-4
D: .
DNA: TGTGCCAGCAGTGAAGGGATAGCGAGAAAAAACATTCAGTACTTC
CDR3: CASSEGIARKNIQYF

V: TRBV4-2
size: few
J: TRBJ2-3
D: TRBD2
DNA: TGTGCCAGCAGCCTTAGCGGGAGCGCAGATACGCAGTATTTT
CDR3: CASSLSGSADTQYF

V: TRBV20-1
size: many
J: TRBJ1-1
D: .
DNA: TGCAGTGCTAGAGATCCGGGACGTTCGAACACTGAAGCTTTCTTT
CDR3: CSARDPGRSNTEAFF

V: TRBV12-3/TRBV12-4
size: .
J: TRBJ1-2
D: .
DNA: TGTGCCAGCAGTTTTGCCTCCAGGGGATTAGGCTACACCTTC
CDR3: CASSFASRGLGYTF

V: TRBV7-9
size: .
J: TRBJ2-1
D: TRBD1
DNA: TGTGCCAGCAGCTGGGACAGGGTTCAGTTCTTC
CDR3: CASSWDRVQFF